This TCR beta chain was recorded in a study of control samples from healthy donors and cancer patients. Between the trimmed V and J ends, which lost 8 bases and 9 bases, there was a span of 14 bases. CDR1 is MNHEY and CDR2 is SVGAGI in the germline V gene. This CDR3 is 12 amino acids long. Measured with immunoSEQ multiplex PCR; TCRdb has only the in-frame clones, and not every one. This sample yields 98,000 or so clones, of which about four fifths are seen a single time; 2% to 2.5% belongs to the top ten. This chain connects TRBV6-5 to TRBJ2-1; D gene uncertain. This clonotype was sampled from a man in his 60s in good health. Source material: blood. This CDR3 reads CASGFSFGEQFF. CDR3 DNA sequence: TGTGCCAGCGGGTTTAGCTTCGGTGAGCAGTTCTTC.